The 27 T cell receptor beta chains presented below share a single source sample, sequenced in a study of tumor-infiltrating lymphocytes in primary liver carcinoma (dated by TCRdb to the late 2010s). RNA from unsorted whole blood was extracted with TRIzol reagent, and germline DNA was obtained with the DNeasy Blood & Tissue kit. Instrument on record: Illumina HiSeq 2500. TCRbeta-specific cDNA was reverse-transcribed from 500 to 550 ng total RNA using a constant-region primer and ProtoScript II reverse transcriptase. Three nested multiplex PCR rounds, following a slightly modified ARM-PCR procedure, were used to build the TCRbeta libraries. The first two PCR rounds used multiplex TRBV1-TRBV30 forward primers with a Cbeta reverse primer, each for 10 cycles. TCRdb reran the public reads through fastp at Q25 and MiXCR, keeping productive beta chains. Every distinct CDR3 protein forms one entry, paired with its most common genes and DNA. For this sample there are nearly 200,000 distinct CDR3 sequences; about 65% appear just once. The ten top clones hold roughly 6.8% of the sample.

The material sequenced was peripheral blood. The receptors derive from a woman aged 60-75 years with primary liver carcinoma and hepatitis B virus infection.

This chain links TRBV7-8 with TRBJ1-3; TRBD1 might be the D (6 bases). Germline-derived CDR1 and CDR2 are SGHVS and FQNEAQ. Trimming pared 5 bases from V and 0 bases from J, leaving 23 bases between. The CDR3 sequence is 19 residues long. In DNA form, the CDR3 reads TGTGCCAGCAGCCTTTACAGGGTGGAATCACCTAGCTCTGGAAACACCATATATTTT. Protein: CASSLYRVESPSSGNTIYF.

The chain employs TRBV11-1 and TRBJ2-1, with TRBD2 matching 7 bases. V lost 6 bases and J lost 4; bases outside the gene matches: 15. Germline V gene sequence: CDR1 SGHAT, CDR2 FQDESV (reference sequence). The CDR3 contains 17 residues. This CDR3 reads CASRAGLADPTYNEQFF. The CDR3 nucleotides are TGTGCCAGCAGAGCAGGGCTAGCGGATCCAACTTACAATGAGCAGTTCTTC.

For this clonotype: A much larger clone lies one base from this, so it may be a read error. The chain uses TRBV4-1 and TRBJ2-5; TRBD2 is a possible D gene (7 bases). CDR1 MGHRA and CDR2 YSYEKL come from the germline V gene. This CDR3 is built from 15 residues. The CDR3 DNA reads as TGCGCCAGCAGCCAAGCCGGGGGGCAGCGAGAGACCGAGTACTTC. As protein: CASSQAGGQRETEYF.

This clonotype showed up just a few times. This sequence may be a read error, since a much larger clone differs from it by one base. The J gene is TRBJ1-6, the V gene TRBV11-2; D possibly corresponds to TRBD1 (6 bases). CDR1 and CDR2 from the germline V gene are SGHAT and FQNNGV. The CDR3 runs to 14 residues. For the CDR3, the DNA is TGTGTCAGCAGCTTTAGCAGGGACACTTCACCCCTCCACTTT. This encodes CVSSFSRDTSPLHF.

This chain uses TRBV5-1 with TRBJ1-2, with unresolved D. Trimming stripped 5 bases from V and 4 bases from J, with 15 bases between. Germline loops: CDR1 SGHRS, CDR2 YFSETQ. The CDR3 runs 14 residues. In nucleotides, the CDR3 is TGCGCCAGCAGATCGGCAGTAAGTAGCTATGGCTACACCTTC. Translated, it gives CASRSAVSSYGYTF.

The DNA for the CDR3 is TGTGCCAGCAGTGACGGGACAGGGAAAAACTACGAGCAGTACTTC. It translates to CASSDGTGKNYEQYF. The chain joins TRBV6-1 to TRBJ2-7; TRBD1 matches at 9 bases. CDR3 length: 15 residues. V shed 3 bases and J 3 bases; nucleotides not matched to a gene: 6. Germline CDR1 reads MNHNS; CDR2 reads SASEGT.

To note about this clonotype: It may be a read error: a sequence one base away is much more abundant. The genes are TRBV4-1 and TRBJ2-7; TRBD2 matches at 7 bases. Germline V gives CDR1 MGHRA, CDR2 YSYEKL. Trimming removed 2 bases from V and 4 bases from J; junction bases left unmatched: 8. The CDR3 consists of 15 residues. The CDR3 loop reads CASSQPTSRRYEQYF. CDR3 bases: TGCGCCAGCAGCCAACCGACTAGCAGGAGATACGAGCAGTACTTC.

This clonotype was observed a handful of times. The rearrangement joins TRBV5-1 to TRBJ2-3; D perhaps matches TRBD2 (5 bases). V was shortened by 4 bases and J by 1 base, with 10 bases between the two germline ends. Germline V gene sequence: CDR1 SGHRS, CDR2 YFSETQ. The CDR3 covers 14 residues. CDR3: CASSLPLGTDTQYF. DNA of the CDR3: TGCGCCAGCAGCCTCCCACTAGGCACAGATACGCAGTATTTT.

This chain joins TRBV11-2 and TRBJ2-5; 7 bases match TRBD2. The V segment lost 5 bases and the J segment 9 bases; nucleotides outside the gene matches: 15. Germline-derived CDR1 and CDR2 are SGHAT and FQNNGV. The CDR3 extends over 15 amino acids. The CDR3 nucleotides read TGTGCCAGCAGCCCCCGGACGGGAGGCTTGGAGGCCCAGTACTTC. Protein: CASSPRTGGLEAQYF.

In DNA form, the CDR3 reads TGCAGCGCCTACACGACTCCGGGACTAGCGGGAGAGACCCAGTACTTC. Translating it yields CSAYTTPGLAGETQYF. This chain links TRBV29-1 with TRBJ2-5, with TRBD2 identical over 12 bases. The germline V gene has CDR1 SQVTM and CDR2 ANQGSEA. This CDR3 has 16 residues. Trimming at V came to 7 bases and at J to 4 bases, leaving 13 bases not matched to a gene.

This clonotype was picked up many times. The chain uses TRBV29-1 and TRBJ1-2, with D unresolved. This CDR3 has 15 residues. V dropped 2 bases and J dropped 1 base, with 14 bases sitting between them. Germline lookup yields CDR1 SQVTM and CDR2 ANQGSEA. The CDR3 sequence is CSVESGYLFNYGYTF. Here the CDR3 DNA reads TGCAGCGTTGAATCTGGTTACCTTTTTAACTATGGCTACACCTTC.

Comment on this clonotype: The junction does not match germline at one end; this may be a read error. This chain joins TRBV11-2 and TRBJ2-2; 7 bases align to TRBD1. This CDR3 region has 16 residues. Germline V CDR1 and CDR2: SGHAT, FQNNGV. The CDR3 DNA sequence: TGTGCCAGCAGCGACGGACACAACACGAACACAGGGGAGCTGTTCTTT. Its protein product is CASSDGHNTNTGELFF.

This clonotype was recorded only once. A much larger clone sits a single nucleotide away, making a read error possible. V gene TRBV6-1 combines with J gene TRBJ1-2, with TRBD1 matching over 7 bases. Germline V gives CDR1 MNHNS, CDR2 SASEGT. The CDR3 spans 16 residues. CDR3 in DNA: TGTTCCAGCAGTGCTCCGCACAGGGGTTTTTTCGACGGCTACACCTTC. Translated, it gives CSSSAPHRGFFDGYTF.

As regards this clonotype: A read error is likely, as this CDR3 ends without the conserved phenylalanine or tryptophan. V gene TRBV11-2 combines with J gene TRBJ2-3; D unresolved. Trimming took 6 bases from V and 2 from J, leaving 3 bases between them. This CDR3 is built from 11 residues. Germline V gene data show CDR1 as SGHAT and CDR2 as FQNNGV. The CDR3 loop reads CASRDTDTQYP. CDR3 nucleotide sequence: TGTGCCAGCAGGGACACAGATACGCAGTATCCT.

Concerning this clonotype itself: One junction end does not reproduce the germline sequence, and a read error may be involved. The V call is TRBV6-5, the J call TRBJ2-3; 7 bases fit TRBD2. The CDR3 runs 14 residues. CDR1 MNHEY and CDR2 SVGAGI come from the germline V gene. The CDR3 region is CVSSWGGSLDTQYF. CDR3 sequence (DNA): TGTGTCAGCAGTTGGGGCGGGAGCCTCGATACGCAGTATTTT.

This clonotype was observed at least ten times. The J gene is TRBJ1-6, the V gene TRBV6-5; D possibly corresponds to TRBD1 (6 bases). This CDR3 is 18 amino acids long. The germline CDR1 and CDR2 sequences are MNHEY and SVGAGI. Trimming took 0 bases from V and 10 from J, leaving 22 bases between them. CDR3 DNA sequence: TGTGCCAGCAGTTACTCCCGGAGCGGGGGCGCGAATTCCTCACCCCTCCACTTT. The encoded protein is CASSYSRSGGANSSPLHF.

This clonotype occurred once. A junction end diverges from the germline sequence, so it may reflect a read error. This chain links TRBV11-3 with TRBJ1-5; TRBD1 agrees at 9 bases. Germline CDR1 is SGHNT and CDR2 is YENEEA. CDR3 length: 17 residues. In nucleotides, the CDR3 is TGTGCCGGCAGCTCAGAAATGGACAGGGGTGAAACTCAGCCCCAGCATTTT. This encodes CAGSSEMDRGETQPQHF.

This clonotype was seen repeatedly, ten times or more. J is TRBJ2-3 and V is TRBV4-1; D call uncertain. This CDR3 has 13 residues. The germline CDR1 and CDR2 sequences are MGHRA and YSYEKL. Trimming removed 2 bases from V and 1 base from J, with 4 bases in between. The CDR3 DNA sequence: TGCGCCAGCAGCCAACAGGGCACAGATACGCAGTATTTT. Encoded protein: CASSQQGTDTQYF.

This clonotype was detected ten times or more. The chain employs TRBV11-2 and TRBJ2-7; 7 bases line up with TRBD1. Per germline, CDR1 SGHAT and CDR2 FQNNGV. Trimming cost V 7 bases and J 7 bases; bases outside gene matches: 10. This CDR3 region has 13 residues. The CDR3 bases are TGTGCCAGCACCCCGATAGGGGGCTGGGAGCAGTACTTC. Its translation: CASTPIGGWEQYF.

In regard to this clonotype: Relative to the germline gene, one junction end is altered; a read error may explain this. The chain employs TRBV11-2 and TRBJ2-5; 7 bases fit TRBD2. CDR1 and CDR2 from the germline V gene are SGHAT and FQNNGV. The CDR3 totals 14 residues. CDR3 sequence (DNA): TGTGTCAGCAGCCCAAGCGGGACTCAAGAGACCCAATACTTC. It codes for CVSSPSGTQETQYF.

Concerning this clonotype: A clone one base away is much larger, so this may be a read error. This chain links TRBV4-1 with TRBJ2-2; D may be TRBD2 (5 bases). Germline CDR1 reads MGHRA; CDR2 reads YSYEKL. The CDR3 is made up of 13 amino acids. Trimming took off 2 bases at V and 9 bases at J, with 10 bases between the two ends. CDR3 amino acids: CASSQSRDRELFF. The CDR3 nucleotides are TGCGCCAGCAGCCAAAGTCGGGATCGGGAGCTGTTTTTT.

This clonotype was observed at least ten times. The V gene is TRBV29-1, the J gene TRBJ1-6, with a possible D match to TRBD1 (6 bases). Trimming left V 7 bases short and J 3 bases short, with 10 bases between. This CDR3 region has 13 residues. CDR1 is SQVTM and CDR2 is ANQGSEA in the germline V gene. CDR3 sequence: CSAQDSYNSPLHF. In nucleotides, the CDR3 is TGCAGCGCCCAGGACAGCTATAATTCACCCCTCCACTTT.

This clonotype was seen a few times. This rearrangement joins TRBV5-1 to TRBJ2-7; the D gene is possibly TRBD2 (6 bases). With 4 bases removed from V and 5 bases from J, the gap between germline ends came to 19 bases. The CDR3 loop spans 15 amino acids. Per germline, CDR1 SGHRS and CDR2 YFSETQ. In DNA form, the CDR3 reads TGCGCCAGCAGCCCCCTCGGGACTTCTCGTCACGAGCAGTACTTC. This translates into CASSPLGTSRHEQYF.

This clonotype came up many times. CDR3 in amino acids: CASSTGNTEAFF. CDR3 bases: TGTGCCAGCAGTACAGGGAACACTGAAGCTTTCTTT. This chain uses TRBV6-6 with TRBJ1-1; TRBD1 might be the D (5 bases). The V gene's germline CDR1 is MNHNY and CDR2 SVGAGI (reference sequence). There are 12 residues in the CDR3. Trimming cost V 5 bases and J 1 base, with 5 bases left between them.

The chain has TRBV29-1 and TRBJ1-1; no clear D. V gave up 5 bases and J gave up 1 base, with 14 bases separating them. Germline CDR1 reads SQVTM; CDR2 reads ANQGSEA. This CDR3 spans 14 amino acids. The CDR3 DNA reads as TGCAGCGTTTGCCCCGGAGCAGGGAACACTGAAGCTTTCTTT. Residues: CSVCPGAGNTEAFF.

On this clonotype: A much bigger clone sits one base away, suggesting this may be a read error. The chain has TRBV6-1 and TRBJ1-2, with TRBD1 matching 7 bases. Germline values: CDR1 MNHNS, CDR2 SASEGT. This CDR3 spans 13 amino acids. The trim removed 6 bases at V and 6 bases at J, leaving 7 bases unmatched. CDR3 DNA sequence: TGTGCCAGCAGCTCGGACAGGAGAGATGGCTACACCTTC. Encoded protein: CASSSDRRDGYTF.

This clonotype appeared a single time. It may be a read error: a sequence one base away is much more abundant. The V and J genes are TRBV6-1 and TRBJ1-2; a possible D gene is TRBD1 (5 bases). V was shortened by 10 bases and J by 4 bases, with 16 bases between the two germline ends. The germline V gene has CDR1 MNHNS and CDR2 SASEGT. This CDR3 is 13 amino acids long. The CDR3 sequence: CATLTTDSYGYTF. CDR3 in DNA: TGTGCCACCTTGACAACCGACAGCTATGGCTACACCTTC.